The sequence of this T cell receptor (beta chain) was determined in a study of blood T cell repertoires in COVID-19. This CDR3 region has 14 residues. J lost 5 bases, V lost 3 bases, and 7 bases had no gene match. Looked up from germline, CDR1 is GTSNPN and CDR2 is SVGIG (reference sequence). As processed by the authors: Using reference gene primer amplification, nucleated cell counts were estimated. This table comes from immunoSEQ multiplex PCR, and its TCRdb copy is limited to in-frame clones, with some not included. Clonal size and the V and J genes are those of that table, whereas D and trimming came from the DNA. The repertoire holds 300,000 to 350,000 clones, with around 91% as singletons.

The receptor comes from a woman between 18 and 29 years old who had recovered from COVID-19. The material sequenced was peripheral blood. This chain joins TRBV30 and TRBJ1-5; 7 bases match TRBD1. The CDR3 DNA follows: TGTGCCTGGAGCCCGGGACAGTATGATCAGCCCCAGCATTTT. Its protein product is CAWSPGQYDQPQHF. Filled out from reference TRBV30 and TRBJ1-5, the complete variable domain reads SQTIHQWPATLVQPVGSPLSLECTVEGTSNPNLYWYRQAAGRGLQLLFYSVGIGQISSEVPQNLSASRPQDRQFILSSKKLLLSDSGFYLCAWSPGQYDQPQHFGDGTRLSIL.